Shown below are 32 T cell receptor beta chains from a single sample sequenced in a study of T cells in Graves' hyperthyroidism and ophthalmopathy. TCR beta CDR3 region amplification was performed from RNA transcripts. TCR CDR3 regions were first amplified by RT-PCR with HTBI primers. MiXCR, applied by TCRdb to the multiplex PCR reads, yields one record per CDR3 protein. The sample has 600,000 to 650,000 distinct CDR3 sequences; 15% to 20% are singletons. The sample taken for sequencing was blood. These receptors were taken from a woman in her 30s with Graves' hyperthyroidism.

In its sample, this clonotype was seen many times. V usage is TRBV11-2 and J usage is TRBJ2-1; 11 bases are a match to TRBD1. V was clipped by 5 bases and J by 9 bases; unmatched bases: 9. Germline-derived CDR1 and CDR2 are SGHAT and FQNNGV. The CDR3 totals 15 residues. The CDR3 region is CASSIGQGARVEQFF. The CDR3 DNA is TGTGCCAGCAGCATCGGACAGGGGGCAAGGGTTGAGCAGTTCTTC.

This clonotype was seen repeatedly, ten times or more. The chain links TRBV2 to TRBJ2-3, with D unresolved. Trimming removed 5 bases from V and 6 bases from J, with 12 bases in between. Germline CDR1 reads SNHLY; CDR2 reads FYNNEI. The CDR3 contains 13 residues. The CDR3 reads CASSLYPIDTQYF. The CDR3 nucleotides are TGTGCCAGCAGTCTCTACCCCATTGATACGCAGTATTTT.

This clonotype appeared a few times. This chain joins TRBV13 and TRBJ2-7; TRBD2 matches 7 bases. J gave up 1 base and V 2 bases, and 11 bases lay outside the gene matches. Germline assignment: CDR1 PRHDT and CDR2 FYEKMQ (reference sequence). This CDR3 region has 17 residues. The CDR3 spells CASSLRIRASGSYEQYF. CDR3 bases: TGTGCCAGCAGCTTACGTATTAGGGCTAGCGGTTCCTACGAGCAGTACTTC.

The chain carries TRBV6-1 and TRBJ1-4; D is undetermined. The CDR3 is 14 amino acids. With 7 bases removed from V and 0 bases from J, the gap between germline ends came to 9 bases. The germline CDR1 and CDR2 sequences are MNHNS and SASEGT. CDR3 DNA: TGTGCCAGCATCTGGGATACAACTAATGAAAAACTGTTTTTT. Its translation is CASIWDTTNEKLFF.

The chain joins TRBV29-1 to TRBJ1-1, with a tentative D call TRBD1 (6 bases). Germline lookup yields CDR1 SQVTM and CDR2 ANQGSEA. Trimming left V 6 bases short and J 1 base short, with 18 bases between. The CDR3 totals 15 residues. The DNA of the CDR3 is TGCAGCGTGGTGGGGGGGCTCACCTCGAACACTGAAGCTTTCTTT. Its translation is CSVVGGLTSNTEAFF.

V and J are TRBV19 and TRBJ2-1, with D possibly TRBD2 on 5 matching bases. The V gene lost 3 bases and the J gene lost 4 bases, with 25 bases spanning the gap. Germline-derived CDR1 and CDR2 are LNHDA and SQIVND (reference sequence). The CDR3 runs 19 residues. This CDR3 reads CASSILRFLRGSQYNEQFF. CDR3 bases: TGTGCCAGTAGTATTCTCCGGTTCCTACGTGGGAGCCAATACAATGAGCAGTTCTTC. The entire variable domain, with the rest obtained from reference TRBV19 and TRBJ2-1, is as follows: DGGITQSPKYLFRKEGQNVTLSCEQNLNHDAMYWYRQDPGQGLRLIYYSQIVNDFQKGDIAEGYSVSREKKESFPLTVTSAQKNPTAFYLCASSILRFLRGSQYNEQFFGPGTRLTVL.

Remarks on this clonotype: Since no conserved phenylalanine or tryptophan closes the CDR3, a read error is the likely cause. The V and J genes are TRBV7-9 and TRBJ2-5; 7 bases are a match to TRBD2. Germline V gene lookup returns CDR1 SEHNR and CDR2 FQNEAQ (reference sequence). The ends lost 6 bases at V and 1 base at J; junction bases unmatched: 2. CDR3 size: 13 residues. The CDR3 nucleotides are TGTGCCAGCAGTCTAGCGGCCCAAGAGACCCAGTACTTG. Its protein product is CASSLAAQETQYL.

This clonotype came up a few times. The V gene is TRBV27, the J gene TRBJ2-7; TRBD1 aligns across 7 bases. The CDR3 runs 14 residues. With 7 bases clipped from V and 7 bases from J, the junction kept 13 bases outside the gene matches. The germline V gene encodes CDR1 MNHEY and CDR2 SMNVEV (reference sequence). CDR3: CASKPGQTLVEQYF. The CDR3 region has the DNA TGTGCCAGCAAACCGGGACAGACGTTAGTGGAGCAGTACTTC.

The V and J genes are TRBV7-3 and TRBJ2-1; TRBD1 matches at 8 bases. Germline lookup yields CDR1 SGHTA and CDR2 FQGTGA. This CDR3 contains 13 residues. J was trimmed by 14 bases and V by 1 base; bases with no gene match: 7. CDR3 coding DNA: TGTGCCAGCAGCTTAATGGACAGGGAACTAAAGTTCTTC. This sequence encodes CASSLMDRELKFF.

This clonotype was seen more than once but under ten times. The V and J genes are TRBV6-4 and TRBJ1-3; perhaps TRBD1 as D (5 bases). The germline V gene has CDR1 MRHNA and CDR2 SNTAGT. This CDR3 comprises 14 residues. V lost 8 bases and J 0 bases, leaving 11 bases between the germline ends. CDR3 sequence (DNA): TGTGCCAGCCGGGACCGCAGCTCTGGAAACACCATATATTTT. Encoded protein: CASRDRSSGNTIYF.

This clonotype has more than one count but fewer than ten. This CDR3 is CASSQGGGRGTQYF. The DNA of the CDR3 is TGCGCCAGCAGCCAAGGAGGGGGCAGGGGGACCCAGTACTTC. This chain links TRBV4-3 with TRBJ2-5; 7 positions match TRBD1. The CDR3 spans 14 residues. Germline V gene sequence: CDR1 LGHNA, CDR2 YSLEER. V shed 1 base, J shed 7 bases, and the junction held 6 bases outside the gene matches.

The rearrangement uses TRBV7-2 and TRBJ1-5; 7 bases match TRBD1. Trimming cost V 1 base and J 6 bases; bases outside gene matches: 6. The CDR3 covers 15 residues. Per germline, CDR1 SGHTA and CDR2 FQGNSA. CDR3 amino acids: CASSLVGGASQPQHF. In DNA, the CDR3 is TGTGCCAGCAGCTTAGTAGGGGGCGCCAGTCAGCCCCAGCATTTT.

This clonotype was counted a few times. This chain links TRBV5-4 with TRBJ1-6, with 7 nucleotides matching TRBD1. J was trimmed by 4 bases and V by 1 base; bases with no gene match: 2. The CDR3 has 15 residues. The germline gives CDR1 SGHNT, CDR2 YYREEE (reference sequence). CDR3 bases: TGTGCCAGCAGCTTGAAACAGGGGTATAATTCACCCCTCCACTTT. This encodes CASSLKQGYNSPLHF.

The J gene is TRBJ1-2, the V gene TRBV5-6; D gene ambiguous. The V and J ends lost 2 bases and 2 bases respectively, with 10 bases between them. This CDR3 region has 14 residues. Germline V gene lookup returns CDR1 SGHDT and CDR2 YYEEEE. The CDR3 spells CASSFPQKNYGYTF. The DNA for the CDR3 is TGTGCCAGCAGCTTCCCACAGAAAAACTATGGCTACACCTTC.

This clonotype was detected only a few times. This chain links TRBV20-1 with TRBJ2-1; D not resolved. The CDR3 totals 13 residues. The germline V gene encodes CDR1 DFQATT and CDR2 SNEGSKA (reference sequence). Trimming pared 0 bases from V and 7 bases from J, leaving 10 bases between. The DNA for the CDR3 is TGCAGTGCTAGAGACCGAACGAAGAATGAGCAGTTCTTC. This translates into CSARDRTKNEQFF.

In its sample, this clonotype was seen a few times. V usage is TRBV9 and J usage is TRBJ2-3; D possibly matches TRBD1 or TRBD2 (5 bases each). The V end was cut by 3 bases, the J end by 2 bases, with 16 bases between. Germline assignment: CDR1 SGDLS and CDR2 YYNGEE. This CDR3 is 16 amino acids long. CDR3 loop: CASSENRDHVTDTQYF. As DNA, the CDR3 is TGTGCCAGCAGCGAGAACCGGGACCATGTCACAGATACGCAGTATTTT.

In its sample, this clonotype was seen many times. V and J are TRBV27 and TRBJ2-7; 9 bases map to TRBD2. The germline gives CDR1 MNHEY, CDR2 SMNVEV (reference sequence). The J segment lost 3 bases and the V segment lost 5 bases, leaving 8 bases of the junction unmatched. The CDR3 runs 15 residues. The CDR3 is CASSPLAGANYEQYF. The DNA of the CDR3 is TGTGCCAGCAGTCCCTTAGCGGGAGCAAACTACGAGCAGTACTTC.

The CDR3, as DNA: TGCAGTGCCCTCGGACAGGGAGGCTTTCATAATTCACCCCTCCACTTT. Translation gives CSALGQGGFHNSPLHF. The chain is built from TRBV20-1 and TRBJ1-6; 8 bases match TRBD1. Trimming removed 6 bases from V and 5 bases from J; junction bases left unmatched: 12. Germline V gene data show CDR1 as DFQATT and CDR2 as SNEGSKA (reference sequence). This CDR3 has 16 residues.

There are many counts of this clonotype. V usage is TRBV12-3 or TRBV12-4 and J usage is TRBJ2-5; unclear D gene. V was trimmed by 3 bases and J by 5 bases, leaving 7 bases between them. The CDR3 runs to 12 residues. CDR3 DNA sequence: TGTGCCAGCAGTTTTATGCCCGAGACCCAGTACTTC. Translation gives CASSFMPETQYF.

The table lists this clonotype with a few counts. CDR3 sequence reads: CAWSVRLATEQFF. The CDR3 bases are TGTGCCTGGAGTGTACGGCTAGCGACTGAGCAGTTCTTC. The chain carries TRBV30 and TRBJ2-1, with a tentative D call TRBD2 (6 bases). The germline CDR1 and CDR2 sequences are GTSNPN and SVGIG (reference sequence). Trimming cost V 0 bases and J 9 bases, with 12 bases left between them. The CDR3 contains 13 residues.

This clonotype appeared a few times. This chain links TRBV29-1 with TRBJ2-2, with TRBD2 matching over 9 bases. Trimming took 4 bases from V and 7 from J; bases not matched to a gene: 13. The length of the CDR3 is 16 residues. CDR1 SQVTM and CDR2 ANQGSEA come from the germline V gene. This CDR3 reads CSVVGVGLAGVGELFF. In nucleotides, the CDR3 is TGCAGCGTTGTGGGGGTCGGATTAGCGGGAGTCGGGGAGCTGTTTTTT.

This clonotype has a count of ten or more. The chain combines TRBV12-3 or TRBV12-4 with TRBJ1-2; D unclear. V lost 2 bases, J lost 8 bases, and 9 bases lay in between. CDR3 length: 12 residues. CDR3 loop: CASSLYVVGYTF. CDR3 sequence (DNA): TGTGCCAGCAGTTTATATGTGGTCGGCTACACCTTC.

In regard to this clonotype: A read error may explain this, as a much larger clone is one base away. V is TRBV6-1 and J is TRBJ1-1, with 7 positions matching TRBD1. The CDR3 is 11 amino acids. CDR1 is MNHNS and CDR2 is SASEGT in the germline V gene. CDR3 amino acids: CAGSEQGQTFF. CDR3 sequence (DNA): TGTGCCGGCAGTGAACAGGGACAGACTTTCTTT.

This clonotype was seen at least ten times. This chain links TRBV24-1 with TRBJ2-3; D possibly matches TRBD1 or TRBD2 (5 bases each). CDR1 and CDR2 (germline): KGHDR, SFDVKD. This CDR3 is 17 amino acids long. V dropped 3 bases and J dropped 5 bases, with 20 bases sitting between them. CDR3 DNA sequence: TGTGCCACCAGTGATCACCGGGGCGTCTCTATGGGAGATACGCAGTATTTT. Translation: CATSDHRGVSMGDTQYF.

This clonotype was counted only a few times. The rearrangement joins TRBV12-3 or TRBV12-4 to TRBJ2-6; 9 bases line up with TRBD1. The CDR3 sequence is 18 residues long. Trimming took 6 bases from V and 2 from J; bases not matched to a gene: 11. The CDR3 DNA reads TGTGCCAGCAGGCAAGGGGGGACAGGGAATCCTGGGGCCAACGTCCTGACTTTC. Translated: CASRQGGTGNPGANVLTF.

In its sample, this clonotype was seen many times. At one end the junction does not follow the germline gene, possibly because of a read error. V and J are TRBV27 and TRBJ1-1, with D possibly matching TRBD1 (5 bases). Germline CDR1 is MNHEY and CDR2 is SMNVEV (reference sequence). This CDR3 comprises 13 residues. The DNA of the CDR3 is TGTGCCGGCAGTTTCCAGGGTTTCGGTGAAGCTTTCTTT. Amino acid sequence: CAGSFQGFGEAFF.

This clonotype was seen only a few times. The chain recombines TRBV5-4 with TRBJ2-3, with 12 bases that match TRBD2. Germline loops: CDR1 SGHNT, CDR2 YYREEE (reference sequence). The CDR3 is 16 amino acids. V was clipped by 5 bases and J by 0 bases; unmatched bases: 4. CDR3 in amino acids: CASRLGLAGSTDTQYF. The DNA for the CDR3 is TGTGCCAGCAGACTAGGACTAGCGGGAAGCACAGATACGCAGTATTTT.

The J gene is TRBJ2-1, the V gene TRBV3-1; D gene ambiguous. V was clipped by 0 bases and J by 7 bases, with 19 bases between them. Looked up from germline, CDR1 is LGHDT and CDR2 is YNNKEL (reference sequence). The CDR3 extends over 17 amino acids. The CDR3 nucleotides read TGTGCCAGCAGCCAAGAAGATATTAGCCGACGGAAAAATGAGCAGTTCTTC. It encodes CASSQEDISRRKNEQFF.

The chain combines TRBV27 with TRBJ2-7; 9 nucleotides align to TRBD2. Unmatched junction bases numbered 6, after V lost 2 bases and J lost 4 bases. The CDR3 is 15 residues long. CDR1 and CDR2 (germline): MNHEY, SMNVEV (reference sequence). The CDR3 is CASSLVAGEFYEQYF. Here the CDR3 DNA reads TGTGCCAGCAGTTTAGTAGCGGGAGAATTTTACGAGCAGTACTTC.

This chain connects TRBV11-2 to TRBJ2-3, with TRBD2 identical over 12 bases. The germline CDR1 and CDR2 sequences are SGHAT and FQNNGV. Trimming at V came to 3 bases and at J to 4 bases, leaving 5 bases not matched to a gene. The CDR3 loop spans 16 amino acids. The CDR3 DNA reads TGTGCCAGCAGCTTGATACTAGCGGGAGGCGCAGATACGCAGTATTTT. Translated: CASSLILAGGADTQYF.

This clonotype was seen ten or more times. The chain is built from TRBV5-5 and TRBJ2-7; D is tentatively TRBD1 or TRBD2 (5 bases each). Germline V gene sequence: CDR1 SGHKS, CDR2 YYEKEE (reference sequence). Trimming removed 0 bases at V and 7 bases at J, with 14 bases between. The CDR3 loop spans 14 amino acids. The CDR3 nucleotides read TGTGCCAGCAGCTTGGGTCCAAGCGAGGGGGAGCAGTACTTC. Its protein product is CASSLGPSEGEQYF. Full variable domain (missing parts from reference TRBV5-5 and TRBJ2-7): DAGVTQSPTHLIKTRGQQVTLRCSPISGHKSVSWYQQVLGQGPQFIFQYYEKEERGRGNFPDRFSARQFPNYSSELNVNALLLGDSALYLCASSLGPSEGEQYFGPGTRLTVT.

Turning to this clonotype: One end of the junction is discordant with germline, which a read error may explain. The chain employs TRBV30 and TRBJ2-2, with 15 bases identical to TRBD2. This CDR3 has 17 residues. Germline V lookup: CDR1 GTSNPN, CDR2 SVGIG (reference sequence). CDR3 coding DNA: TGTACCTGGAGTTTCCGGACTAGCGGGAGGGCCGCCGGGGAGCTGTTTTTT. This gives the protein CTWSFRTSGRAAGELFF.